The rows below give T cell receptor beta chains drawn from one sample of a study of blood T cells in healthy people across ages. TCRdb re-analysed the 5' RACE reads in MiXCR, keeping a single row per CDR3 protein. This table holds roughly 2 million distinct CDR3 sequences, around half found once. Sample: blood. All receptors come from a middle-aged woman in good health. The CDR3 runs from the conserved cysteine through the conserved F or W. For some rows the clone size is stated as once, few or many, or as a class when expanded; others skip it.

j_call,v_call,clone_size,cdr3_aa
TRBJ2-3,TRBV7-2,few,CASSFRGRLYTDTQYF
TRBJ2-6,TRBV7-2,-,CATVKLGLAGAGANVLTF
TRBJ1-2,TRBV7-2,-,CASSLQRTATNYGYTF
TRBJ2-5,TRBV7-2,few,CASSGRTSGQETQYF
TRBJ2-3,TRBV6-2/TRBV6-3,-,CASRLTASTDTQYF
TRBJ1-6,TRBV12-3/TRBV12-4,-,CASSFRTELSPLHF
-,TRBV20-1,-,CSAGHRGPIYEQYF
TRBJ2-7,TRBV12-3/TRBV12-4,-,CATRTSGRLEQYF
TRBJ1-2,TRBV29-1,few,CSVEGRGQAGSNYGYTF
TRBJ1-4,TRBV4-2,-,CASSQDLGAREKLFF
TRBJ2-7,TRBV28,-,CASSSLRTGGLKNEQYF
TRBJ2-5,TRBV10-3,-,CAISELAGGRNEQYF
TRBJ1-4,TRBV3-1,-,CASSQELQTTNEKLFF
TRBJ1-2,TRBV12-3/TRBV12-4,-,CASSLGVQNYGYTF
TRBJ2-3,TRBV4-1,few,CASSHNTLNTDTQYF
TRBJ1-5,TRBV7-2,-,CTSGGGGNQPQHF
TRBJ2-1,TRBV6-2/TRBV6-3,-,CASSSIPGQSYNEQFF
TRBJ2-1,TRBV6-2/TRBV6-3,-,CASSYQSKLVDEQFF
TRBJ2-7,TRBV6-5,-,CASSYNGEVSEQYF
TRBJ2-1,TRBV27,-,CARAKGTGVRQFF
-,TRBV14,-,CASSQDISRNIQYF
TRBJ2-5,TRBV7-2,-,CASSLGGAGALQETQYF
TRBJ2-7,TRBV28,few,CASSYGGLSYEQYF
TRBJ2-3,TRBV6-2/TRBV6-3,few,CASSPSSDTDTQYF
TRBJ1-1,TRBV12-5,few,CASGLVLASEGPTEAFF
TRBJ2-5,TRBV29-1,-,CSGTRVKETQYF
TRBJ2-7,TRBV28,few,CASSSGQEIYEQYF
-,TRBV6-5,-,CASSYAPGLSYEQYF
TRBJ2-3,TRBV4-3,-,CASSPSTQGITDTQYF
TRBJ2-1,TRBV6-2/TRBV6-3,-,CASSDGTINEQFF
TRBJ2-1,TRBV28,few,CASSLWAVSGEIYNEQFF
TRBJ2-5,TRBV2,-,CASSEGRGWKTQYF
TRBJ2-7,TRBV6-5,-,CASSYAITIGQQSISYEQYF
TRBJ1-4,TRBV6-2/TRBV6-3,-,CASSFPGDVNEKLFF
TRBJ2-3,TRBV7-2,few,CASRWTGAGDTQYF
TRBJ2-3,TRBV11-3,many,CASKGVGDTQYF
TRBJ2-1,TRBV9,many,CASSVRSYNEQFF
TRBJ2-7,TRBV5-1,-,CASSLAGTSWSSYEQYF
TRBJ2-1,TRBV5-1,-,CASSWQSSYNEQFF
TRBJ2-6,TRBV6-5,-,CASSYDSAGANVLTF
TRBJ2-5,TRBV4-1,few,CASSQRLAEETQYF
TRBJ1-1,TRBV6-6,-,CASRGEGNTEAFF
TRBJ1-2,TRBV7-3,-,CASSSGALNRGGYTF
TRBJ2-5,TRBV4-2,-,CASSQGHQSIQETQYF
-,TRBV20-1,-,CSATGGRQETQYF